A few counts support the clone carrying this T cell receptor (beta chain). What it binds is not known. Markers CD45RO/CCR7/CD25/CD127/CD95/CD27 served to sort CD4+ naive, central memory, regulatory and stem cell-like memory cells. This specimen comes from a study of beta chain features in type 1 diabetes. Study results and limitations: For Type 1 diabetes patients, all four CD4+ subsets carried TCRB CDR3s that were moderately but significantly shorter. For type 1 diabetes patients, VDJ junctions showed fewer insertions and more deletions.

The study reverse transcribed the entire isolated RNA, so it sequenced expressed TCRB transcripts. The table came from immunoSEQ multiplex PCR; TCRdb's copy has only in-frame clones and leaves some out. Of about 710,000 clones in the sample, about 14% were seen once. The receptor was isolated from a man younger than 30 with type 1 diabetes. The sequencing input was naive CD4+ T cells from blood.

CDR3 sequence reads: CASSLPGLAELFF. The CDR3 nucleotides are TGTGCCAGCAGTTTGCCGGGACTAGCGGAGCTGTTTTTT. J is TRBJ2-2 and V is TRBV28; 9 bases line up with TRBD2. The CDR3 contains 13 residues. Germline V gene data show CDR1 as MDHEN and CDR2 as SYDVKM. V lost 3 bases to trimming and J lost 10 bases; unmatched junction nucleotides: 3.